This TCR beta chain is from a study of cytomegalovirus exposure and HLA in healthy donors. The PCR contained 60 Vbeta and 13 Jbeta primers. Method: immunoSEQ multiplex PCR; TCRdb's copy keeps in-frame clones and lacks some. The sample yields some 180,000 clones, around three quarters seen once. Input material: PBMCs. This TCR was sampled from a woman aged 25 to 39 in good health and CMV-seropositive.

The CDR3, as DNA: TGTGCTAGTGGTTTGGTACAGGACAGGGATGGAAAACTGTTTTTT. Protein product: CASGLVQDRDGKLFF. The rearrangement joins TRBV12-5 to TRBJ1-4; 8 positions match TRBD1. Germline CDR1 is LGHNT and CDR2 is FRNRAP. This CDR3 has 15 amino acids. The trim removed 0 bases at V and 10 bases at J, leaving 7 bases unmatched.